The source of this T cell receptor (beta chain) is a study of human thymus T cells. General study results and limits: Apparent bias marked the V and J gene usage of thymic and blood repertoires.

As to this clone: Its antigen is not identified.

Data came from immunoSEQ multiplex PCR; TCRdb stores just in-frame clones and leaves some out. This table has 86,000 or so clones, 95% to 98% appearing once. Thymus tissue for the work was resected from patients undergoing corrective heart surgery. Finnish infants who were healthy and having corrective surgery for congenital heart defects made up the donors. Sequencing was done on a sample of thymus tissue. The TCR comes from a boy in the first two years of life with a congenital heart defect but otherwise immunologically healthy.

The DNA for the CDR3 is TGTGCCAGCAGCCTCGGACAAAGCACAGATACGCAGTATTTT. Residues: CASSLGQSTDTQYF. The V gene is TRBV7-3, the J gene TRBJ2-3, with D possibly matching TRBD1 (5 bases). V was cut by 5 bases and J by 0 bases, with 9 bases left in between. From germline, CDR1 is SGHTA and CDR2 FQGTGA. The CDR3 has 14 residues. The full variable domain, in which reference TRBV7-3 and TRBJ2-3 provide the parts outside the CDR3, is GAGVSQTPSNKVTEKGKYVELRCDPISGHTALYWYRQSLGQGPEFLIYFQGTGAADDSGLPNDRFFAVRPEGSVSTLKIQRTERGDSAVYLCASSLGQSTDTQYFGPGTRLTVL.